The present T cell receptor beta chain was sequenced within a study of identical twins. General study points: Models predicted too little out-of-frame TCR alpha sharing in monozygotic twins. Carriage of fewer insertions was seen in abundant cord blood beta clonotypes, whereas memory repertoires showed none.

Carrying unique molecular identifiers, the cDNA also gained a universal primer site through template switching. TCRdb recomputed calls from the 5' RACE reads with MiXCR, one row per CDR3 protein. The data hold about 240,000 distinct CDR3 sequences, with roughly a tenth observed a single time. The CDR3 contains 20 residues. V lost 0 bases to trimming and J lost 2 bases; unmatched junction nucleotides: 14. Germline V gene data show CDR1 as LNHNV and CDR2 as YYDKDF (reference sequence). This clonotype has a count of ten or more. The antigen remains undetermined. Source material: memory T cells sorted from blood. The sequence derives from a man between 45 and 60 years old in good health. This chain uses TRBV15 with TRBJ1-5; TRBD1 matches 9 bases. The CDR3 nucleotides are TGTGCCACCAGCAGAGATTTGAGGGGACAGGGAATCCGCGGCAATCAGCCCCAGCATTTT. This encodes CATSRDLRGQGIRGNQPQHF.